This record covers a single T cell receptor beta chain. The source of the sample is a study of glioma-infiltrating T cells after dendritic cell vaccination. As for the study in general: Monocyte-derived dendritic cells, cultured 6 to 7 days with IL-4 and GM-CSF, were pulsed with autologous tumor lysate.

Looked up from germline, CDR1 is LNHNV and CDR2 is YYDKDF (reference sequence). This CDR3 is 14 amino acids long. V shed 1 base and J 5 bases; nucleotides not matched to a gene: 1. Before vaccination, two weeks after the third vaccination, and at progression, PBMC were collected. Assay used: immunoSEQ multiplex PCR; TCRdb lists only in-frame clones, some missing. The data contain fewer than 45,000 clones, approximately 84% of them singletons. The J gene is TRBJ1-5, the V gene TRBV15; 8 bases match TRBD1. The TCR was taken from a human donor with glioblastoma. This material consisted of blood, taken before dendritic cell vaccination. The CDR3 nucleotides are TGTGCCACCAGCAGAGCAGGGGGCGATCAGCCCCAGCATTTT. It codes for CATSRAGGDQPQHF.